This TCR beta chain was recovered during a study of blood T cell repertoires in COVID-19. Study context: COVID-19 samples, acute and convalescent, were from the United States, Italy and Spain.

Unmatched junction bases numbered 7, after V lost 10 bases and J lost 0 bases. Germline assignment: CDR1 MNHEY and CDR2 SVGAGI. The CDR3 has 15 residues. The authors' processing: Nucleated cell number was recorded as an estimate derived from reference gene primer amplification. Clones were sequenced by immunoSEQ multiplex PCR, and TCRdb holds only the in-frame ones, with some missing. That table gives V, J and clone size, and the DNA gave D and trimming. The profile covers about 160,000 clones, with about 93% appearing a single time and roughly 4.5% taken by the ten largest. The sequence was obtained from a woman aged 45-65 years with acute or convalescent COVID-19. The specimen was peripheral blood. The chain recombines TRBV6-5 with TRBJ1-4, with 8 bases matching TRBD1. The DNA for the CDR3 is TGTGCCACCGGACAGGGCTTCGCAACTAATGAAAAACTGTTTTTT. Protein product: CATGQGFATNEKLFF.